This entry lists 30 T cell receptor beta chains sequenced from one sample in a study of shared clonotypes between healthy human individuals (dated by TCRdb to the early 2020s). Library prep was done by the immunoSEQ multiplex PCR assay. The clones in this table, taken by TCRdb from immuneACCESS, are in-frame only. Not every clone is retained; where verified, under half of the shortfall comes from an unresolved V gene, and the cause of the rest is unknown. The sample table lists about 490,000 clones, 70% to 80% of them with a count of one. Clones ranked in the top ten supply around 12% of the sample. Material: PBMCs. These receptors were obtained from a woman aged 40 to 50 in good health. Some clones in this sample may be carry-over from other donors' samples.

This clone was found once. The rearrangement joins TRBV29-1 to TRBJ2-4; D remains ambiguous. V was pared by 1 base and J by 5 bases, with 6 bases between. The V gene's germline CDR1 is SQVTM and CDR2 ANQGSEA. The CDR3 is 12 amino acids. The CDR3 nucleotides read TGCAGCGTTGAAGGGTCCGAAAACATTCAGTACTTC. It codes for CSVEGSENIQYF.

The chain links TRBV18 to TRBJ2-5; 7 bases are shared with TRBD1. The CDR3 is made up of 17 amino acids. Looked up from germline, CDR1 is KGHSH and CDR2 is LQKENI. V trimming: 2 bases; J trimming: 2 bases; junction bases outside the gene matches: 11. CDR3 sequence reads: CASSPLLTGLSQETQYF. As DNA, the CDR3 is TGTGCCAGCTCACCATTATTGACAGGGCTTAGTCAAGAGACCCAGTACTTC.

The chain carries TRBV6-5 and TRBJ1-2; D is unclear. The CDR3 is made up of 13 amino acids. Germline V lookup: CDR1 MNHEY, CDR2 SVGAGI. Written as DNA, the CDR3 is TGTGCTACCAAAGGCGGAGGCTCTGGGGGCTACACCTTC. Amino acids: CATKGGGSGGYTF.

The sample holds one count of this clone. The CDR3, as DNA: TGTGCCAGTAGCGGGAGTGGTCTCTACGAGCAGTACTTC. Its protein product is CASSGSGLYEQYF. The chain employs TRBV6-1 and TRBJ2-7, with 9 bases that match TRBD2. The length of the CDR3 is 13 residues. V was pared by 9 bases and J by 3 bases, with 6 bases of the junction left unmatched. In germline, CDR1 is MNHNS, CDR2 SASEGT.

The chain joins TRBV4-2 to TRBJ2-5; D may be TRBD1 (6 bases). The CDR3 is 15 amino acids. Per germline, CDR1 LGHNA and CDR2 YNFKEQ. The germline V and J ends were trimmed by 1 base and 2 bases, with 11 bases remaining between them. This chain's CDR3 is CASSQAGTKQETQYF. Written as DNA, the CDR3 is TGTGCCAGCAGCCAAGCCGGGACAAAACAAGAGACCCAGTACTTC.

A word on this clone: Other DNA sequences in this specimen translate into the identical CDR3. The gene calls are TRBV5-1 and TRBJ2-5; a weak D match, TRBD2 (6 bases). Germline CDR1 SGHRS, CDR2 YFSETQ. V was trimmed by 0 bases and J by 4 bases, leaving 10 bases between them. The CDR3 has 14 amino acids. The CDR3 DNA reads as TGCGCCAGCAGCTTGGTCTCCGGGAGAGAGACCCAGTACTTC. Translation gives CASSLVSGRETQYF.

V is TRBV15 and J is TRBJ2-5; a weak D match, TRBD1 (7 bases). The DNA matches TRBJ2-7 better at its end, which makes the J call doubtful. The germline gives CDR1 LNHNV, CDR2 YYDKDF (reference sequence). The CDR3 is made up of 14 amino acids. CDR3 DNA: TGTGCCACCAGCAGGGCAGGGGGGCCCTACGAGCAGTACTTC. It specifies CATSRAGGPYEQYF.

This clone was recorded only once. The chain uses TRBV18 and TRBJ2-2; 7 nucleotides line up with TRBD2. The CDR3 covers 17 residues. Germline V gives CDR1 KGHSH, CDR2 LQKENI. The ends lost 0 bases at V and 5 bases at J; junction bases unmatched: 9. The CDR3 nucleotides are TGTGCCAGCTCACCACCGGCTACGGGAGGTGGTACCGGGGAGCTGTTTTTT. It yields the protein CASSPPATGGGTGELFF. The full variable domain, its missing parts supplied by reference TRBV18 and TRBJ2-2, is NAGVMQNPRHLVRRRGQEARLRCSPMKGHSHVYWYRQLPEEGLKFMVYLQKENIIDESGMPKERFSAEFPKEGPSILRIQQVVRGDSAAYFCASSPPATGGGTGELFFGEGSRLTVL.

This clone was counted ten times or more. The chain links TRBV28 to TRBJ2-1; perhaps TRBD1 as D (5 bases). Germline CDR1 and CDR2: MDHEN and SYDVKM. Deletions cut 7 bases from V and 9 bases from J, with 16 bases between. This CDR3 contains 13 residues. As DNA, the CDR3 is TGTGCCAGCACAGGGTTCGCAGTGAGTGAGCAGTTCTTC. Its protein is CASTGFAVSEQFF. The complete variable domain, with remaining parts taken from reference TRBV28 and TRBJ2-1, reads DVKVTQSSRYLVKRTGEKVFLECVQDMDHENMFWYRQDPGLGLRLIYFSYDVKMKEKGDIPEGYSVSREKKERFSLILESASTNQTSMYLCASTGFAVSEQFFGPGTRLTVL.

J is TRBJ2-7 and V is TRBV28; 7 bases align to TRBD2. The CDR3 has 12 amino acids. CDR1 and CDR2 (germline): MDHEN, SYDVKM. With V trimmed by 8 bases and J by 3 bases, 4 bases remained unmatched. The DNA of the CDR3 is TGTGCCAGCGTGGGGGGGTTCTACGAGCAGTACTTC. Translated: CASVGGFYEQYF. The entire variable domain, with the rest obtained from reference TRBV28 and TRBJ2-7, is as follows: DVKVTQSSRYLVKRTGEKVFLECVQDMDHENMFWYRQDPGLGLRLIYFSYDVKMKEKGDIPEGYSVSREKKERFSLILESASTNQTSMYLCASVGGFYEQYFGPGTRLTVT.

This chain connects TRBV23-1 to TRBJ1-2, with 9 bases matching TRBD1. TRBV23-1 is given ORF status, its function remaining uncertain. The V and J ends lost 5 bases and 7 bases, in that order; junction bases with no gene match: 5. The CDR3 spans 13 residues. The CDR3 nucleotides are TGCGCCAGCAGTAACAGGGGGCGAGGTGGCTACACCTTC. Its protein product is CASSNRGRGGYTF.

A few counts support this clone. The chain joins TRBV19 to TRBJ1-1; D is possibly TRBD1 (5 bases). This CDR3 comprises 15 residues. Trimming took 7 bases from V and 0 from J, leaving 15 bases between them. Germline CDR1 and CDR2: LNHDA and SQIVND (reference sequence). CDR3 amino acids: CASTRGDGLNTEAFF. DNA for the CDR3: TGTGCCAGTACCCGGGGCGACGGACTGAACACTGAAGCTTTCTTT.

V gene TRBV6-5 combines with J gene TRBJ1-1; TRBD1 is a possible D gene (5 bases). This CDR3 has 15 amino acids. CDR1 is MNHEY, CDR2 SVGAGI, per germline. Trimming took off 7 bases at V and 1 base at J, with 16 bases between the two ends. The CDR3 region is CASTPSPGRNTEAFF. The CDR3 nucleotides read TGTGCCAGCACCCCCTCACCAGGGCGGAACACTGAAGCTTTCTTT.

The CDR3 region has the DNA TGTGCCAGCAGCTTAGATCGTTATGACGAGCAGTACTTC. This sequence encodes CASSLDRYDEQYF. The chain carries TRBV7-7 and TRBJ2-7, with no clear D. V dropped 1 base and J dropped 5 bases, with 9 bases sitting between them. Per germline, CDR1 SSHAT and CDR2 FNYEAQ (reference sequence). The CDR3 runs 13 residues.

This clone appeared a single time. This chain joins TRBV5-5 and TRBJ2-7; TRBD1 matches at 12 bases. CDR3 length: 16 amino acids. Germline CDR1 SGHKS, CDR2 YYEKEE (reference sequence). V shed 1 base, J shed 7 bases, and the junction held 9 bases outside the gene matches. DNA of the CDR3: TGTGCCAGCAGCTTGAGCCCCGGGACAGGGGGCAGTGAGCAGTACTTC. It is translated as CASSLSPGTGGSEQYF.

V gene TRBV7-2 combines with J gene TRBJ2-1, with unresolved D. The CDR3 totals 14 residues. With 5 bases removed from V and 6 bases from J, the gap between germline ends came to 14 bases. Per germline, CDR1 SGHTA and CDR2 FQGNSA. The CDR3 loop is CASSPSISGNEQFF. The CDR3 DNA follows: TGTGCCAGCAGCCCATCTATCTCTGGCAATGAGCAGTTCTTC.

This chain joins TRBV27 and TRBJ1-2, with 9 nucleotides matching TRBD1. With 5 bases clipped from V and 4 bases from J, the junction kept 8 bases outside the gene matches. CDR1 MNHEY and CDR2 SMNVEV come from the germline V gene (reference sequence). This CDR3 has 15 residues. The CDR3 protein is CASSPGQGLLYGYTF. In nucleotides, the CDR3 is TGTGCCAGCAGTCCCGGACAGGGGCTCCTCTATGGCTACACCTTC.

For the CDR3, the DNA is TGTGCCAGCAGCGTAGCTGGGGGACTAGCGCCCTCCGATACGCAGTATTTT. Encoded protein: CASSVAGGLAPSDTQYF. The V call is TRBV9, the J call TRBJ2-3, with TRBD2 identical over 10 bases. CDR3 size: 17 residues. Germline V gene data show CDR1 as SGDLS and CDR2 as YYNGEE. The trim removed 0 bases at V and 6 bases at J, leaving 10 bases unmatched.

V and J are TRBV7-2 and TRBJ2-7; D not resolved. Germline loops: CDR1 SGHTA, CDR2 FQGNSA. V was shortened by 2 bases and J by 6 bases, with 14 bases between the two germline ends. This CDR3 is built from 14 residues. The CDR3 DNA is TGTGCCAGCAGCTTAAAAGCCCAATCGGCCGAGCAGTACTTC. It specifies CASSLKAQSAEQYF.

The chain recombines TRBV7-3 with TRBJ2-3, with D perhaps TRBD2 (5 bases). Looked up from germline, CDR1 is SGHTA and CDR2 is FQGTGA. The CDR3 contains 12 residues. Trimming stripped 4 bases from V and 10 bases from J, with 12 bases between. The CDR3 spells CASSSPGSAQYF. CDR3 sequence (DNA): TGTGCCAGCAGCTCTCCGGGATCGGCGCAGTATTTT.

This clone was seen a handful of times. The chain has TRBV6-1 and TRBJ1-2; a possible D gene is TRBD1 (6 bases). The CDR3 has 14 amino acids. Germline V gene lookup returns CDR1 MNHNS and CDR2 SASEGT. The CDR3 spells CALGDRPGDYGYTF. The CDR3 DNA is TGTGCACTCGGCGACAGGCCCGGGGACTATGGCTACACCTTC.

The CDR3 sequence: CASSIDPFYEQYF. In nucleotides, the CDR3 is TGTGCCAGTAGTATAGACCCATTCTACGAGCAGTACTTC. The chain is built from TRBV19 and TRBJ2-7; D not certain. The germline V and J ends were trimmed by 0 bases and 3 bases, with 6 bases remaining between them. The CDR3 totals 13 residues. From germline, CDR1 is LNHDA and CDR2 SQIVND (reference sequence).

The CDR3 loop reads CASSIERGPTDTQYF. CDR3 DNA: TGTGCCAGTAGTATTGAGCGGGGGCCTACAGATACGCAGTATTTT. The chain employs TRBV19 and TRBJ2-3, with 8 bases identical to TRBD2. Germline V lookup: CDR1 LNHDA, CDR2 SQIVND (reference sequence). J was trimmed by 3 bases and V by 3 bases; bases with no gene match: 5. The CDR3 runs 15 residues.

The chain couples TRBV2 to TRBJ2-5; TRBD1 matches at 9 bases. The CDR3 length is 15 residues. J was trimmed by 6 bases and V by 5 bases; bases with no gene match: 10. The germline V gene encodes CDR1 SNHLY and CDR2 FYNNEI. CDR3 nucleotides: TGTGCCAGCAGTCCGGGACAGGGCCTTGGGAAGACCCAGTACTTC. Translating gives CASSPGQGLGKTQYF. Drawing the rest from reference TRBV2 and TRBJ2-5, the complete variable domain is EPEVTQTPSHQVTQMGQEVILRCVPISNHLYFYWYRQILGQKVEFLVSFYNNEISEKSEIFDDQFSVERPDGSNFTLKIRSTKLEDSAMYFCASSPGQGLGKTQYFGPGTRLLVL.

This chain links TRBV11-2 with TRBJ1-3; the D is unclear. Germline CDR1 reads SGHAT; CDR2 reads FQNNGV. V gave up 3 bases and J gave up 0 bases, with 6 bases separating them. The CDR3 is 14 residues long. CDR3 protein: CASSLDRSGNTIYF. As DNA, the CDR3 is TGTGCCAGCAGCTTGGACCGCTCTGGAAACACCATATATTTT. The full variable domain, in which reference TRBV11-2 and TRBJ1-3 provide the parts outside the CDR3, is EAGVAQSPRYKIIEKRQSVAFWCNPISGHATLYWYQQILGQGPKLLIQFQNNGVVDDSQLPKDRFSAERLKGVDSTLKIQPAKLEDSAVYLCASSLDRSGNTIYFGEGSWLTVV.

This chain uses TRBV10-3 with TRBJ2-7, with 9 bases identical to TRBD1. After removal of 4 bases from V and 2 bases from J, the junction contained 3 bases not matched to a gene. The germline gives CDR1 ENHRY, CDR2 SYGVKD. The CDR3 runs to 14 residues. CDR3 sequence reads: CAISVQGATYEQYF. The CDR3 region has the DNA TGTGCCATCAGTGTACAGGGGGCCACCTACGAGCAGTACTTC.

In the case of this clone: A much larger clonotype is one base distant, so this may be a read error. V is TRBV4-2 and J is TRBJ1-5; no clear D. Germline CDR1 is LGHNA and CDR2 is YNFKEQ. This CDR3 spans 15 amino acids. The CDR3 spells CASGQDRAGYQPQHF. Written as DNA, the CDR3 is TGTGCCAGCGGCCAAGATAGGGCGGGGTATCAGCCCCAGCATTTT.

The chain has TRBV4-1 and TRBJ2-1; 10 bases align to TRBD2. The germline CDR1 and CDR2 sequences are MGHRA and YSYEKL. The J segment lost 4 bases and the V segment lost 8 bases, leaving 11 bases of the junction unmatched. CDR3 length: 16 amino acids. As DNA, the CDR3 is TGCGCCAGCGCCCCTAGCGGGGGAGGGCCGTACAATGAGCAGTTCTTC. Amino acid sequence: CASAPSGGGPYNEQFF.

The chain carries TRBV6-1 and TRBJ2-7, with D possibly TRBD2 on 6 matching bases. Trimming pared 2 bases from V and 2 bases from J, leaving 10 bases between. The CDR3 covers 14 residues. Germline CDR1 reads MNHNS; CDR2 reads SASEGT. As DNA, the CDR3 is TGTGCCAGCAGTGAAAAGGAGGGACCCTACGAGCAGTACTTC. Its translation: CASSEKEGPYEQYF.

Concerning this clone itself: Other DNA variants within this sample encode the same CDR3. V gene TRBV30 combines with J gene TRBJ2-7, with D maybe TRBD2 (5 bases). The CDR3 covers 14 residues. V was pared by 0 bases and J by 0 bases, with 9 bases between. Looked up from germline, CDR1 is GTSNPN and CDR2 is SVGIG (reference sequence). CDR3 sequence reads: CAWSVGGGSYEQYF. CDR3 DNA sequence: TGTGCCTGGAGTGTGGGCGGAGGCTCCTACGAGCAGTACTTC.